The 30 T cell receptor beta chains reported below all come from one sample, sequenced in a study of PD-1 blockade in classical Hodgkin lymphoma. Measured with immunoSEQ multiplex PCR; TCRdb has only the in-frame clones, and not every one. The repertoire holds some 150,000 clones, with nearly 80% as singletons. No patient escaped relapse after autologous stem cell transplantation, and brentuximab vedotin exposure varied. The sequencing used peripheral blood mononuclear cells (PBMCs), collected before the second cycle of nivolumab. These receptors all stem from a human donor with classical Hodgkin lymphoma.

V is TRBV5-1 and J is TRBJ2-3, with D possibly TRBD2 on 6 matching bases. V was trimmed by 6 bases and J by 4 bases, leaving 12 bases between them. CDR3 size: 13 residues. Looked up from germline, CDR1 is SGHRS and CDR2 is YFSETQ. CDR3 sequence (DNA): TGCGCCAGCAACGAGGCTAGCGCAGATACGCAGTATTTT. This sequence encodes CASNEASADTQYF. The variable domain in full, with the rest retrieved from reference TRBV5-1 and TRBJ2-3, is KAGVTQTPRYLIKTRGQQVTLSCSPISGHRSVSWYQQTPGQGLQFLFEYFSETQRNKGNFPGRFSGRQFSNSRSEMNVSTLELGDSALYLCASNEASADTQYFGPGTRLTVL.

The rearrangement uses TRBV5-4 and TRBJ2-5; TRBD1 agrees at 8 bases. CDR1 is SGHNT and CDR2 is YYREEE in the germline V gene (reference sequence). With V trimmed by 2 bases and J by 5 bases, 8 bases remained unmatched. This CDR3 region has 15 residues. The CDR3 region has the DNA TGTGCCAGCAGCTTAAGTCAGGGGGCGGGGGAGACCCAGTACTTC. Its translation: CASSLSQGAGETQYF.

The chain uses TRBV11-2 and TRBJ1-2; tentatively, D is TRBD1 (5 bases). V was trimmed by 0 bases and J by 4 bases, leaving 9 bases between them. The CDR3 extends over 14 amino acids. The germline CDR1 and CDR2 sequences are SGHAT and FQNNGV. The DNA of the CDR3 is TGTGCCAGCAGCTTAGATCGGGGCAGCTATGGCTACACCTTC. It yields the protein CASSLDRGSYGYTF. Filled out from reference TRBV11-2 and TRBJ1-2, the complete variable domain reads EAGVAQSPRYKIIEKRQSVAFWCNPISGHATLYWYQQILGQGPKLLIQFQNNGVVDDSQLPKDRFSAERLKGVDSTLKIQPAKLEDSAVYLCASSLDRGSYGYTFGSGTRLTVV.

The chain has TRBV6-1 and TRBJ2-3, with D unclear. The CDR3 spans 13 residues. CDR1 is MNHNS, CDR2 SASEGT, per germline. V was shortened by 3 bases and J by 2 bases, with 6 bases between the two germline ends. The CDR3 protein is CASSDKPTDTQYF. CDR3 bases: TGTGCCAGCAGTGATAAACCCACAGATACGCAGTATTTT.

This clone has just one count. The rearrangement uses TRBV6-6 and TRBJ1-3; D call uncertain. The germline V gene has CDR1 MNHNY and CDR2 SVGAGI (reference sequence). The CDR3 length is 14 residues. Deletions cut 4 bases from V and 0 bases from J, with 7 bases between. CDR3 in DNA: TGTGCCAGCAGTTTGGGGATCTCTGGAAACACCATATATTTT. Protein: CASSLGISGNTIYF.

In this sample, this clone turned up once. CDR3 sequence (DNA): TGTGCCACCTCAACCGGGATCCAAGAGACCCAGTACTTC. As protein: CATSTGIQETQYF. V is TRBV19 and J is TRBJ2-5, with D possibly TRBD2 on 5 matching bases. This CDR3 spans 13 amino acids. Germline V gene lookup returns CDR1 LNHDA and CDR2 SQIVND (reference sequence). Trimming stripped 10 bases from V and 1 base from J, with 13 bases between.

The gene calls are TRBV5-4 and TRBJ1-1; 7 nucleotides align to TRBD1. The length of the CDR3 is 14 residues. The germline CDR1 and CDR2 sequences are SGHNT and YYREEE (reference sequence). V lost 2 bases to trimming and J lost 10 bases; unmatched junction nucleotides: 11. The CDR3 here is CASSFYDREQGAFF. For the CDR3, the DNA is TGTGCCAGCAGCTTTTACGACAGGGAACAAGGAGCTTTCTTT. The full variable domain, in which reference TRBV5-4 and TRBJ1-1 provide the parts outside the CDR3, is ETGVTQSPTHLIKTRGQQVTLRCSSQSGHNTVSWYQQALGQGPQFIFQYYREEENGRGNFPPRFSGLQFPNYSSELNVNALELDDSALYLCASSFYDREQGAFFGQGTRLTVV.

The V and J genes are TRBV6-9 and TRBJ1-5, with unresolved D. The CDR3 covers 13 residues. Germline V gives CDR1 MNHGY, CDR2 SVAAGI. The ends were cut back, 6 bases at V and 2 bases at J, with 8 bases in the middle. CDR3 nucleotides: TGTGCCAGCAGACCGGGTGGCAATCAGCCCCAGCATTTT. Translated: CASRPGGNQPQHF.

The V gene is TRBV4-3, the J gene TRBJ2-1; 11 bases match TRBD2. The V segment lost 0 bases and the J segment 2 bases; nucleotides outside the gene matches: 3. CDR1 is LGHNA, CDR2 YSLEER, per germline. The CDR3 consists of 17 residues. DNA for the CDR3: TGCGCCAGCAGCCAAGACGTTAGCGGGAGGGCCTACAATGAGCAGTTCTTC. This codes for CASSQDVSGRAYNEQFF.

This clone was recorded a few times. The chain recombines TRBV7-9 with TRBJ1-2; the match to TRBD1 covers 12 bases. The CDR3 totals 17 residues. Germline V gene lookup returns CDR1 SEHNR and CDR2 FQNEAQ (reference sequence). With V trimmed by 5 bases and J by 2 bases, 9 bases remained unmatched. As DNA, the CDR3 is TGTGCCAGCAGCACCCCCGGGACAGGGGGCGCGAACTATGGCTACACCTTC. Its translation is CASSTPGTGGANYGYTF.

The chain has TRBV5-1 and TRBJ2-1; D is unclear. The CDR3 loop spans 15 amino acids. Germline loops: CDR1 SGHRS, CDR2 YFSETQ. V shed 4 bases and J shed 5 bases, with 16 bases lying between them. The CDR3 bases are TGCGCCAGCAGCCTCATTTTAGGTAACCACAATGAGCAGTTCTTC. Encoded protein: CASSLILGNHNEQFF.

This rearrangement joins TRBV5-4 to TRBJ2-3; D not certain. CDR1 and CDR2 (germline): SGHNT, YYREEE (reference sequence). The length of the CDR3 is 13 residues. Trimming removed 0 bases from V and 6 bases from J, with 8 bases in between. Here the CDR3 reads CASSLALVDTQYF. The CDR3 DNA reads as TGTGCCAGCAGCTTGGCCCTCGTTGATACGCAGTATTTT.

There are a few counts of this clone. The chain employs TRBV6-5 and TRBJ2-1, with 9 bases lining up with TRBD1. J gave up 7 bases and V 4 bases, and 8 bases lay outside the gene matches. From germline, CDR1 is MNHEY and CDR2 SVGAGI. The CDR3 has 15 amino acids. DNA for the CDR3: TGTGCCAGCAGTTCTTGGACAGGGGAAGCGAATGAGCAGTTCTTC. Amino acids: CASSSWTGEANEQFF.

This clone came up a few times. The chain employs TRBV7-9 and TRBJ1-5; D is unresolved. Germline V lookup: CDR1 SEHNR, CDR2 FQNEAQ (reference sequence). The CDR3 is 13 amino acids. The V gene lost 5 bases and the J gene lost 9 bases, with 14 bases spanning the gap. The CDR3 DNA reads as TGTGCCAGCAGCCGACACGGAGATGGGCCCCAGCATTTT. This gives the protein CASSRHGDGPQHF.

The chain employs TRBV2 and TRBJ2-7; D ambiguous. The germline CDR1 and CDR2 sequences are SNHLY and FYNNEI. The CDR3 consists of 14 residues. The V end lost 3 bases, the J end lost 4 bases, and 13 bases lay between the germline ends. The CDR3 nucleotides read TGTGCCAGCAGTGATCCCAATCCGGGTTACGAGCAGTACTTC. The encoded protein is CASSDPNPGYEQYF.

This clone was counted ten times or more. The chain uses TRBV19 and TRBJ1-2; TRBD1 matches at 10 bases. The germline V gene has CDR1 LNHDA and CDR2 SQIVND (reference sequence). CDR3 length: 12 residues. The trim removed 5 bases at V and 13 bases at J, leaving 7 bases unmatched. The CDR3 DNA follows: TGTGCCAGTAGTCCAGACAGGGGGCCCTTCACCTTC. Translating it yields CASSPDRGPFTF.

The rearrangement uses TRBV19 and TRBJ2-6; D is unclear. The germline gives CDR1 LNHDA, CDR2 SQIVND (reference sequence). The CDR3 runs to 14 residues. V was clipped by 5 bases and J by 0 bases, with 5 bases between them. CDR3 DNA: TGTGCCAGTAGTCAGTTCTCTGGGGCCAACGTCCTGACTTTC. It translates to CASSQFSGANVLTF.

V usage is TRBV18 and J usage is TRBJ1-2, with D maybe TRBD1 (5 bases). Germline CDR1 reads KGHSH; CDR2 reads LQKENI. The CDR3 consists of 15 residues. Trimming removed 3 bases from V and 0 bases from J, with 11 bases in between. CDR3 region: CASSPQTETNYGYTF. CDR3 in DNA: TGTGCCAGCTCACCTCAGACAGAGACTAACTATGGCTACACCTTC.

Written as DNA, the CDR3 is TGTGCCAGCAGTTACTGGCTCGACGGGGTCGGCTACACCTTC. Its translation: CASSYWLDGVGYTF. The chain links TRBV6-5 to TRBJ1-2, with unresolved D. This CDR3 is 14 amino acids long. Germline-derived CDR1 and CDR2 are MNHEY and SVGAGI. Trimming pared 1 base from V and 8 bases from J, leaving 14 bases between.

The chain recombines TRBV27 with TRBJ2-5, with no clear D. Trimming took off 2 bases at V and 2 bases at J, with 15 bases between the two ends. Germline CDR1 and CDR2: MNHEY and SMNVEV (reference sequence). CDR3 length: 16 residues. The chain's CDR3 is CASSLEIGAPQETQYF. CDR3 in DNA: TGTGCCAGCAGTTTAGAAATCGGAGCCCCTCAAGAGACCCAGTACTTC.

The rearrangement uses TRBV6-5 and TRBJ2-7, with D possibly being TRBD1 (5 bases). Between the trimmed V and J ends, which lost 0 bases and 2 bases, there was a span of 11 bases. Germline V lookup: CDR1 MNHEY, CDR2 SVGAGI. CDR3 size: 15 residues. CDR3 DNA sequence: TGTGCCAGCAGTTACTCGGCAGGGCCCCCCTACGAGCAGTACTTC. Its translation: CASSYSAGPPYEQYF.

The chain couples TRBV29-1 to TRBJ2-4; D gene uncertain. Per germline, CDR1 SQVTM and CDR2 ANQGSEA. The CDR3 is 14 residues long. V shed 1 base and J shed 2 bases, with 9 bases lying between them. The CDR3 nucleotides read TGCAGCGTTGAAGGACCAGCGACCAAAAACATTCAGTACTTC. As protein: CSVEGPATKNIQYF.

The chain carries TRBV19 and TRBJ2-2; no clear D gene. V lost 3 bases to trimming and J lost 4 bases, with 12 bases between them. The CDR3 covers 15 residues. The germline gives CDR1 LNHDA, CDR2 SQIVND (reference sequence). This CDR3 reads CASSIAGVITGELFF. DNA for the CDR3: TGTGCCAGTAGTATTGCTGGAGTGATCACCGGGGAGCTGTTTTTT. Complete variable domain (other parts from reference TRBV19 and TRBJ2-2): DGGITQSPKYLFRKEGQNVTLSCEQNLNHDAMYWYRQDPGQGLRLIYYSQIVNDFQKGDIAEGYSVSREKKESFPLTVTSAQKNPTAFYLCASSIAGVITGELFFGEGSRLTVL.

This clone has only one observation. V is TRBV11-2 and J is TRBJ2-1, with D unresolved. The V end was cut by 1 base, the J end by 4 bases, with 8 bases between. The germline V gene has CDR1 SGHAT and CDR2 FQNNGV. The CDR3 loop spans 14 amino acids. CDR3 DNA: TGTGCCAGCAGCTTAGCAAATCAATACAATGAGCAGTTCTTC. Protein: CASSLANQYNEQFF.

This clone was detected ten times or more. CDR3 loop: CARDPPGSIVDTQYF. The CDR3 bases are TGTGCCAGGGACCCCCCCGGGAGTATAGTAGATACGCAGTATTTT. The chain uses TRBV19 and TRBJ2-3, with a possible D match to TRBD2 (6 bases). The CDR3 consists of 15 residues. The germline V and J ends were trimmed by 9 bases and 5 bases, with 21 bases remaining between them. The germline V gene encodes CDR1 LNHDA and CDR2 SQIVND (reference sequence).

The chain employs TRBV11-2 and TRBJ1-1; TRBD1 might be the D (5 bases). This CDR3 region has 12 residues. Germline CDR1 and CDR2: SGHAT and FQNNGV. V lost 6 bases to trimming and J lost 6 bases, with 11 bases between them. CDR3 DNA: TGTGCCAGCAGGCTCTCGGGGGCTGAAGCTTTCTTT. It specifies CASRLSGAEAFF. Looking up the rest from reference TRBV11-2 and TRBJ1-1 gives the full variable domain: EAGVAQSPRYKIIEKRQSVAFWCNPISGHATLYWYQQILGQGPKLLIQFQNNGVVDDSQLPKDRFSAERLKGVDSTLKIQPAKLEDSAVYLCASRLSGAEAFFGQGTRLTVV.

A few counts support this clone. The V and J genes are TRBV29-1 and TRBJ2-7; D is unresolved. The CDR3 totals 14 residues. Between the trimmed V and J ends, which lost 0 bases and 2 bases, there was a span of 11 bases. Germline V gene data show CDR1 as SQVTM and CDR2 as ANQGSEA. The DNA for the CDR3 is TGCAGCGTTGAAGATCCAGACTTACCCTACGAGCAGTACTTC. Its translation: CSVEDPDLPYEQYF.

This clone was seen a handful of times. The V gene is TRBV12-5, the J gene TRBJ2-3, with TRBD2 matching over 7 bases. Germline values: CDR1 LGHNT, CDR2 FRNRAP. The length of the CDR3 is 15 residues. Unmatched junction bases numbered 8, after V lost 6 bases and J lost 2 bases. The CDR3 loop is CASGRGRASTDTQYF. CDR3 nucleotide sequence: TGTGCTAGTGGCCGTGGGAGGGCGTCCACAGATACGCAGTATTTT.

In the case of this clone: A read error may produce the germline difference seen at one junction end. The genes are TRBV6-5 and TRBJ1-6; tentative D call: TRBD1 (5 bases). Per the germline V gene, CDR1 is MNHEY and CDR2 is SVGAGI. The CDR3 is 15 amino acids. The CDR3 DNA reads TGTGCCATCAGTGGGGCAGCTGTGATGAATTCACCCCTCCACTTT. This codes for CAISGAAVMNSPLHF.

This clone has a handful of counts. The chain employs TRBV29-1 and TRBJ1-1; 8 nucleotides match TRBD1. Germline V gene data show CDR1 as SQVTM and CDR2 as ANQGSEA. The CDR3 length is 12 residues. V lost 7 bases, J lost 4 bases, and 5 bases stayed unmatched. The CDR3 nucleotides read TGCAGCGCATCGGGACAGGCCACTGAAGCTTTCTTT. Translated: CSASGQATEAFF.